The clone carrying this TCR beta chain was seen a few times. This CDR3 spans 15 amino acids. Germline V gene sequence: CDR1 SGHTA, CDR2 FQGNSA. Trimming removed 2 bases from V and 1 base from J; junction bases left unmatched: 4. Time point indicated: persistent/refractory GD, antithyroid drugs over 5 years with positive TRAb. Isolated PBMC RNA provided the starting material for the TCR library. This record belongs to a study of regulatory T cells in long-lasting Graves disease. CDR3-region Arm-PCR and iRepertoire HTBI primers produced the TCR beta libraries. The authors' processing: Overall, samples carried 62 TRBV and some 15 TRBJ segments. Using its own MiXCR run on the multiplex PCR reads, TCRdb lists one record per CDR3 protein. TCRdb's processing, not the study's, gives the V and J calls here. Of hundreds of thousands of distinct CDR3 sequences listed, about 21% are singletons.

The receptor was derived from a female donor with Graves disease. The chain combines TRBV7-2 with TRBJ2-7, with 8 bases identical to TRBD1. The sample here was peripheral blood mononuclear cells (PBMCs), taken when the disease was refractory, from a patient treated with antithyroid drugs. The CDR3 spells CASSLLGQVSYEQYF. The CDR3 bases are TGTGCCAGCAGCTTATTGGGACAGGTTTCCTACGAGCAGTACTTC.